The 5 T cell receptor beta chains presented below share a single source sample, sequenced in a study of tumor-infiltrating lymphocytes in primary liver carcinoma. Each 20-30 mg portion of unsorted bulk tissue served as the source for co-extraction of RNA and DNA. The investigators made TCR beta cDNA from about 500 ng total RNA, using a constant-region primer. Slightly modified ARM-PCR, run as three nested multiplex PCR rounds, produced the TCR beta libraries. Use of TRBV1-TRBV30 forward primers with a C-beta reverse primer characterized the first two PCR rounds, which lasted roughly 11 cycles each. MiXCR, run by TCRdb on the multiplex PCR reads, gives a single entry per CDR3 protein. The profile shows 100,000 to 150,000 distinct CDR3 sequences, approximately 64% of them singletons. The sequenced sample was liver tumor tissue from sampling region 3. Subset specified: tumor region T3, left-lateral pole. The receptor set was obtained from an older woman with primary liver carcinoma and hepatitis B virus infection.

This chain links TRBV10-3 with TRBJ2-2; tentatively, D is TRBD2 (5 bases). The V gene's germline CDR1 is ENHRY and CDR2 SYGVKD. Trimming took off 6 bases at V and 3 bases at J, with 14 bases between the two ends. This CDR3 comprises 15 residues. DNA for the CDR3: TGTGCCATCAGGGGAGCGGATACGGACACCGGGGAGCTGTTTTTT. This codes for CAIRGADTDTGELFF.

The chain carries TRBV11-2 and TRBJ2-6; 7 positions agree with TRBD1. The CDR3 totals 16 residues. The V gene's germline CDR1 is SGHAT and CDR2 FQNNGV. With 4 bases clipped from V and 0 bases from J, the junction kept 3 bases outside the gene matches. CDR3 coding DNA: TGTGCCAGCAGCTCGACAGGGAGCTCTGGGGCCAACGTCCTGACTTTC. This gives the protein CASSSTGSSGANVLTF. The full variable domain, completed using reference TRBV11-2 and TRBJ2-6, is EAGVAQSPRYKIIEKRQSVAFWCNPISGHATLYWYQQILGQGPKLLIQFQNNGVVDDSQLPKDRFSAERLKGVDSTLKIQPAKLEDSAVYLCASSSTGSSGANVLTFGAGSRLTVL.

This clonotype was picked up a small number of times. The CDR3 is CASKREGWTDTQYF. The CDR3 nucleotides are TGTGCCAGCAAGCGGGAGGGGTGGACAGATACGCAGTATTTT. The rearrangement links TRBV28 to TRBJ2-3, with 10 nucleotides matching TRBD2. V gave up 7 bases and J gave up 3 bases; unmatched junction bases: 4. This CDR3 is 14 amino acids long. Germline assignment: CDR1 MDHEN and CDR2 SYDVKM.

J is TRBJ2-7 and V is TRBV2; possible D gene TRBD2, 6 bases. The germline CDR1 and CDR2 sequences are SNHLY and FYNNEI. V gave up 5 bases and J gave up 1 base, with 12 bases separating them. The CDR3 sequence is 14 residues long. CDR3 in DNA: TGTGCCAGCAGTTTTAGGAGGGATTCCTACGAGCAGTACTTC. This sequence encodes CASSFRRDSYEQYF. The complete variable domain, with remaining parts taken from reference TRBV2 and TRBJ2-7, reads EPEVTQTPSHQVTQMGQEVILRCVPISNHLYFYWYRQILGQKVEFLVSFYNNEISEKSEIFDDQFSVERPDGSNFTLKIRSTKLEDSAMYFCASSFRRDSYEQYFGPGTRLTVT.

For this clonotype: At one of its ends the junction is not consistent with the germline gene, which may arise from a read error. V and J are TRBV10-3 and TRBJ1-5, with D perhaps matching TRBD1 (6 bases). There are 13 residues in the CDR3. Germline loops: CDR1 ENHRY, CDR2 SYGVKD. In nucleotides, the CDR3 is TGTGCCGTTGGGGGGCAGGAGAATCAGCTCCAGCACTTT. Translating it yields CAVGGQENQLQHF.